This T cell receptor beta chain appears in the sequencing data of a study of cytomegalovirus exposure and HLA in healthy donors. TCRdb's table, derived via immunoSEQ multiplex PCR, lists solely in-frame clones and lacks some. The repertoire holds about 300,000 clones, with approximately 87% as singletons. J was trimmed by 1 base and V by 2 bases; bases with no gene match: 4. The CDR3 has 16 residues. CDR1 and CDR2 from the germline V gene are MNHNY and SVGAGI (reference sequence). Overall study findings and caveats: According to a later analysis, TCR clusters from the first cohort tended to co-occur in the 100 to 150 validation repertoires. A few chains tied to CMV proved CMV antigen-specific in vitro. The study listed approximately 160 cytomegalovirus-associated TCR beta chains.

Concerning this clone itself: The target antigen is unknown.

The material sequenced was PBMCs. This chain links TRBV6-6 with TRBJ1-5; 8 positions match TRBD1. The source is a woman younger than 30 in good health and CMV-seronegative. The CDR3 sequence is CASSYLRGQSNQPQHF. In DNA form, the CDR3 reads TGTGCCAGCAGTTACCTCAGGGGGCAGAGCAATCAGCCCCAGCATTTT.